The text below deals with one T cell receptor beta chain. Its antigen is currently not known. Per-base quality was not reported, and no clone a single base away is much larger than it. The data belong to a study of CD8 T cells in Susac syndrome (dated by TCRdb to about 2019). Notes on the research overall: The study used repertoire sequencing to test whether antigen drove CD8+ T cell activation and differentiation in Susac syndrome.

High-throughput TCR beta sequencing profiled peripheral blood CD8+ and CD4+ T cells from healthy donors, Susac syndrome patients and multiple sclerosis patients. Healthy donors were included as age- and sex-matched controls. Bulk CD8+ and CD4+ T cells were purified magnetically by negative isolation, whereas CD8+ TEMRA cells were enriched by FACS. Blood was drawn into EDTA tubes, processed within 24 hours, and PBMCs were isolated by density gradient centrifugation. PBMCs destined for TCR sequencing were cryopreserved in liquid nitrogen and later thawed in a 37 °C water bath. Purity of sorted or isolated CD4+, CD8+ and CD8+ TEMRA cells was at least 90%. RNA was extracted using the RNeasy kit, and roughly 0.45 to 1 ug of the RNA was reverse transcribed with random hexamers. TCR beta CDR3 regions were amplified with the immunoSEQ multiplex PCR assay covering 54 Vbeta and 13 Jbeta segments. PCR amplification bias was corrected using a synthetic template baseline for primer optimization and computational correction. On the study's bioinformatics: Reads were assigned to V, D and J genes according to IMGT and analyzed in immunoSEQ Analyzer, with only productive sequences retained. To calculate clonality, Shannon entropy was normalized by log2 of the number of productive unique sequences and then subtracted from one. For each patient and control, public and private clones were evaluated within the 100 most prevalent clones. Clones were defined as Susac-specific when absent from the healthy and MS cohorts, from 1052 published viral clones and from other ImmuneACCESS disease sequences. In TCRdb, the public reads were trimmed at Q25 with fastp and aligned with MiXCR, with productive beta chains retained. A single entry per CDR3 protein holds the most common genes and DNA from its merged rows. The V and J calls shown here were made by TCRdb, not taken from the authors' results. The sample table contains around 190,000 distinct CDR3 sequences; only one count was recorded for roughly 94% of them. The top ten clones comprise around 0.093% of the sample.

Sequences GTSNPN (CDR1) and SVGIG (CDR2) are obtained from the germline V gene (reference sequence). V was cut back by 5 bases and J by 1 base, leaving a gap of 12 bases between them. From its cysteine to its phenylalanine, the CDR3 spans 14 amino acids. Only the CDR3 region is kept as DNA, spanning 42 bases read in frame from base 1. Overall results and qualifications from the work: The number of individuals in the TCR sequencing and HLA analysis was acknowledged as relatively small.

The chain links TRBV30 with TRBJ1-5, with the D gene call left open. Sequenced: CD4+ T cells from PBMCs. The TCR was taken from a human donor in good health. The CDR3 loop reads CAWGVYESNQPQHF. The nucleotides are TGTGCCTGGGGGGTATACGAGAGCAATCAGCCCCAGCATTTT.